The 5 T cell receptor beta chains in this list originate from one sample, sequenced in a study of T cells after yellow fever vaccination. TCRdb fed the 5' RACE reads into MiXCR, producing one record per CDR3 protein. The sample lists about 160,000 distinct CDR3 sequences, approximately 9.7% occurring once. Sequencing used CD8+ T cells sorted from PBMCs, obtained 45 days after the yellow fever booster vaccination. Receptor source: a man between 18 and 35 years old who received the YFV17D yellow fever vaccine.

This clonotype was seen a few times. This chain links TRBV5-1 with TRBJ1-3; D not resolved. The CDR3 runs to 14 residues. In germline, CDR1 is SGHRS, CDR2 YFSETQ. Trimming shortened V by 7 bases and J by 0 bases, and 11 bases separated the two germline ends. The CDR3 nucleotides are TGCGCCAGCGGACCGTACGACTCTGGAAACACCATATATTTT. Translated: CASGPYDSGNTIYF.

The rearrangement uses TRBV20-1 and TRBJ2-2; the D gene is possibly TRBD1 (6 bases). Germline loops: CDR1 DFQATT, CDR2 SNEGSKA (reference sequence). V dropped 5 bases and J dropped 4 bases, with 14 bases sitting between them. The CDR3 has 14 residues. CDR3 sequence reads: CSAYRVLATGELFF. The CDR3 DNA reads as TGCAGTGCTTACAGGGTTTTGGCCACCGGGGAGCTGTTTTTT.

This clonotype was detected only a few times. The CDR3 DNA reads as TGCAGTGCTCGACAGGGGGCTAGGGAGCAGTACGTC. Encoded protein: CSARQGAREQYV. The chain employs TRBV20-1 and TRBJ2-7, with 10 bases fitting TRBD1. Unmatched junction bases numbered 5, after V lost 5 bases and J lost 7 bases. CDR3 length: 12 residues. Looked up from germline, CDR1 is DFQATT and CDR2 is SNEGSKA (reference sequence).

V gene TRBV7-8 combines with J gene TRBJ1-1; D ambiguous. From germline, CDR1 is SGHVS and CDR2 FQNEAQ. The CDR3 runs 14 residues. With 1 base removed from V and 1 base from J, the gap between germline ends came to 7 bases. The CDR3 DNA reads TGTGCCAGCAGCTTAGGGGTGAAGAACACTGAAGCTTTCTTT. Translating gives CASSLGVKNTEAFF.

A few counts support this clonotype. The rearrangement links TRBV5-6 to TRBJ2-5; 9 bases align to TRBD1. This CDR3 spans 14 amino acids. With V trimmed by 6 bases and J by 5 bases, 8 bases remained unmatched. The germline gives CDR1 SGHDT, CDR2 YYEEEE. CDR3 protein: CASTRDRVSETQYF. As DNA, the CDR3 is TGTGCCAGCACCAGGGACAGGGTTAGTGAGACCCAGTACTTC.